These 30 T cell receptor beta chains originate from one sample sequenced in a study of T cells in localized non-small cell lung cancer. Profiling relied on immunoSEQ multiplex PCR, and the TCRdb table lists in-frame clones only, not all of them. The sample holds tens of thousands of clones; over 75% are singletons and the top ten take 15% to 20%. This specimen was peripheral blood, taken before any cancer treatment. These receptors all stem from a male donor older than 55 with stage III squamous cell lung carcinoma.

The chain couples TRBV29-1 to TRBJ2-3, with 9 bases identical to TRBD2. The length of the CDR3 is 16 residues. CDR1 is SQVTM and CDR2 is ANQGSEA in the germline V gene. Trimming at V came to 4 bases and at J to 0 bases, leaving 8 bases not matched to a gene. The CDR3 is CSVGGTSGRSTDTQYF. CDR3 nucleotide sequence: TGCAGCGTTGGAGGTACCAGCGGGAGGAGCACAGATACGCAGTATTTT.

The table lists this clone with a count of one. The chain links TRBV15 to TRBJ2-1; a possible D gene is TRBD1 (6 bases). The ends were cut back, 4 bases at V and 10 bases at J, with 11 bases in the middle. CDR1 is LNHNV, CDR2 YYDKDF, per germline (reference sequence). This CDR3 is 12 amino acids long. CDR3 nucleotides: TGTGCCACCAGCATCTCAGGGGTAGAGCAGTTCTTC. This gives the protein CATSISGVEQFF.

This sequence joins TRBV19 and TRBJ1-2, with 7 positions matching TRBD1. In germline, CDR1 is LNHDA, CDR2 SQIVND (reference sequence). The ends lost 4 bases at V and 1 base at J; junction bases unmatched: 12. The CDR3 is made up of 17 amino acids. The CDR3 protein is CASSTTDRAILNYGYTF. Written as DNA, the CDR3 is TGTGCCAGTAGTACAACCGACAGGGCGATCCTTAACTATGGCTACACCTTC.

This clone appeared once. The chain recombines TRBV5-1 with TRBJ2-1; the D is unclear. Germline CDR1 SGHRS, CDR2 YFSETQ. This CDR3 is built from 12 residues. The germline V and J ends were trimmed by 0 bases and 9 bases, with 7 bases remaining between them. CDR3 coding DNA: TGCGCCAGCAGCTTGGTTGACGGTGAGCAGTTCTTC. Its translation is CASSLVDGEQFF.

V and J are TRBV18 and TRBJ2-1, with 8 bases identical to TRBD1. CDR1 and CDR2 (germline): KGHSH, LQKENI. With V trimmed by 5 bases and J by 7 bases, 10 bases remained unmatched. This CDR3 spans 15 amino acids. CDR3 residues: CASSTRQGLGNEQFF. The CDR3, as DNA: TGTGCCAGCTCAACCCGACAGGGGCTGGGAAATGAGCAGTTCTTC.

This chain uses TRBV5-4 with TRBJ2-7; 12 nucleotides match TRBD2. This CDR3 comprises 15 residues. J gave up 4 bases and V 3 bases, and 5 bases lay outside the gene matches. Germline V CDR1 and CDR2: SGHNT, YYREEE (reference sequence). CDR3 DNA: TGTGCCAGCAGCTGGGTGACTAGCGGGAGATACGAGCAGTACTTC. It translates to CASSWVTSGRYEQYF.

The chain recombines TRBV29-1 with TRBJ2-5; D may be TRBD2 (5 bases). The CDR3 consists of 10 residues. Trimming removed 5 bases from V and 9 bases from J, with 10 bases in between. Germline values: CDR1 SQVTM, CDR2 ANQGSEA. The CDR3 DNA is TGCAGCGTTCAGGTGGAGGCCCAGTACTTC. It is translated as CSVQVEAQYF.

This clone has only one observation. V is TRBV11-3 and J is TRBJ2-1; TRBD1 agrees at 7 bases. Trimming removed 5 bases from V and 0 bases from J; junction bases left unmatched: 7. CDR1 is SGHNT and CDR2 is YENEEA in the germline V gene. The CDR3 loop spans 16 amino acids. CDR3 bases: TGTGCCAGCAGCCAGGGACAGTTGAGCTCCTACAATGAGCAGTTCTTC. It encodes CASSQGQLSSYNEQFF.

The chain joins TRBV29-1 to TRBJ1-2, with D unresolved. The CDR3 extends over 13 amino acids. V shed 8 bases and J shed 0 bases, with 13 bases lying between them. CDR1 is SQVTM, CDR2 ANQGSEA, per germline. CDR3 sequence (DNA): TGCAGCTCCACGACCGGTGCTAACTATGGCTACACCTTC. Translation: CSSTTGANYGYTF.

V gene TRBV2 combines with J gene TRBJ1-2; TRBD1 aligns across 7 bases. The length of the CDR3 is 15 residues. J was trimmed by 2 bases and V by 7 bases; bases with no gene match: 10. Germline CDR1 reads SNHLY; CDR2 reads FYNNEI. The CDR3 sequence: CASKTQDRRNYGYTF. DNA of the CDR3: TGTGCCAGCAAGACTCAGGACAGGAGAAACTATGGCTACACCTTC.

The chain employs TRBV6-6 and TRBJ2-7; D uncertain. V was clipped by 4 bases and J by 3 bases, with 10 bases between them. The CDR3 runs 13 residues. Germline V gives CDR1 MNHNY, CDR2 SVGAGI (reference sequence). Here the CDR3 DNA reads TGTGCCAGCAGTTTGGGCTCAAACTACGAGCAGTACTTC. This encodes CASSLGSNYEQYF.

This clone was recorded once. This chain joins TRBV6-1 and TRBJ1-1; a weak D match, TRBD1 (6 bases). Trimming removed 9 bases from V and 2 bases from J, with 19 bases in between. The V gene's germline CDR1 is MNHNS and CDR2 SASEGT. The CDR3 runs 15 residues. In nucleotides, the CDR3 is TGTGCCAGTCGTCCTCCCAGGGGTGCCAACACTGAAGCTTTCTTT. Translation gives CASRPPRGANTEAFF.

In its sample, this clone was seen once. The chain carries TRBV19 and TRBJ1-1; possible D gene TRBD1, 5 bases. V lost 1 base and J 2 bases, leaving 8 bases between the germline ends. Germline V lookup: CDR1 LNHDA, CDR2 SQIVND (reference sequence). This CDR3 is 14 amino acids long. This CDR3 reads CASSIGGPNTEAFF. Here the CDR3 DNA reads TGTGCCAGTAGTATAGGGGGCCCAAACACTGAAGCTTTCTTT.

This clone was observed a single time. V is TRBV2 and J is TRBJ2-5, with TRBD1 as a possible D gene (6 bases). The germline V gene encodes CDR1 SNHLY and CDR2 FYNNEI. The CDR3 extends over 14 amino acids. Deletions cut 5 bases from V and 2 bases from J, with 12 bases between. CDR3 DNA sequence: TGTGCCAGCAGTCAGGGACACCGACAAGAGACCCAGTACTTC. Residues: CASSQGHRQETQYF.

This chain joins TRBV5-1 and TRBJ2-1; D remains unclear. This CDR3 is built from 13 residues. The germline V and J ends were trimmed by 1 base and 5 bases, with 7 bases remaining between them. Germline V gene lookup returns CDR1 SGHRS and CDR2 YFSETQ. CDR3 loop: CASSLIGDNEQFF. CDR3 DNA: TGCGCCAGCAGCTTGATAGGAGACAATGAGCAGTTCTTC.

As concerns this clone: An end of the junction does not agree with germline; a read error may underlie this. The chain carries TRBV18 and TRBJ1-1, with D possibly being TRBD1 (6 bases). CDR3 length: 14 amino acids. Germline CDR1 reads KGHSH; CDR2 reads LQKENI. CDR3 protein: CASSTGGRNSEAFF. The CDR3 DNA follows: TGTGCCAGCTCTACGGGGGGCAGGAACTCTGAAGCTTTCTTT.

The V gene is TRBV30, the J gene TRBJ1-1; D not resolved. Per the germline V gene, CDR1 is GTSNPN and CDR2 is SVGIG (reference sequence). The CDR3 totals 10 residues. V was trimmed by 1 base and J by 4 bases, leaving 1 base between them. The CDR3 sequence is CAWSGTEAFF. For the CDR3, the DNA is TGTGCCTGGAGTGGCACTGAAGCTTTCTTT.

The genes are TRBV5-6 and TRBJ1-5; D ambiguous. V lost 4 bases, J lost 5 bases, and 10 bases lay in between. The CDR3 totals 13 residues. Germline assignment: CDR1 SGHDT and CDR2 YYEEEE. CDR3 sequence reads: CASSQGPDQPQHF. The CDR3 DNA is TGTGCCAGCAGCCAAGGGCCCGATCAGCCCCAGCATTTT.

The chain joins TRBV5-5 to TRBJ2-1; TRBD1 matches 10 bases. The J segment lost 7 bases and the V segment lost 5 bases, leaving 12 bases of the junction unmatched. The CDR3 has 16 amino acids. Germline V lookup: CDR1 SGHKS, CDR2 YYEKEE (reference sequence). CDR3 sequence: CASSSTPGQGRNEQFF. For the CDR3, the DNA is TGTGCCAGCAGTTCGACCCCGGGACAGGGGAGGAATGAGCAGTTCTTC.

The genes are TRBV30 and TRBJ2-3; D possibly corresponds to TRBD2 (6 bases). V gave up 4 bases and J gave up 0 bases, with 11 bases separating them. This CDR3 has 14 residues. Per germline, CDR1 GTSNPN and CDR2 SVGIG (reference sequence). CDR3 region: CAWTVGGSTDTQYF. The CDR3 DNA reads TGTGCCTGGACCGTCGGAGGGAGCACAGATACGCAGTATTTT.

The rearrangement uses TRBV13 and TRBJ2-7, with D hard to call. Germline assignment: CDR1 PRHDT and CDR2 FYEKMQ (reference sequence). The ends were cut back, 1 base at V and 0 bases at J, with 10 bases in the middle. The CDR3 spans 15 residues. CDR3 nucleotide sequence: TGTGCCAGCAGCTTAGATCCAAGGAGCTCCTACGAGCAGTACTTC. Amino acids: CASSLDPRSSYEQYF. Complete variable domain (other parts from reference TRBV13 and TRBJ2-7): AAGVIQSPRHLIKEKRETATLKCYPIPRHDTVYWYQQGPGQDPQFLISFYEKMQSDKGSIPDRFSAQQFSDYHSELNMSSLELGDSALYFCASSLDPRSSYEQYFGPGTRLTVT.

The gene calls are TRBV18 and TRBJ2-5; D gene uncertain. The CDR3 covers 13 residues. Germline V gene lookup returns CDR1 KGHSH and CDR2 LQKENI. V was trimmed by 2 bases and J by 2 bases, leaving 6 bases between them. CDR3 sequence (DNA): TGTGCCAGCTCACCAAAAGGACAAGAGACCCAGTACTTC. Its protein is CASSPKGQETQYF.

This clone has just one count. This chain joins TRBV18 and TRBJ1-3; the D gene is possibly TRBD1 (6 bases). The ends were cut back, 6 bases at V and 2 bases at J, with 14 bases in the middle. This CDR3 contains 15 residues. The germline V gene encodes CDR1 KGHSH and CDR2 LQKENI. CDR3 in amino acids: CASSQGKGTGNTIYF. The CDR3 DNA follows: TGTGCCAGCTCTCAGGGGAAAGGAACTGGAAACACCATATATTTT.

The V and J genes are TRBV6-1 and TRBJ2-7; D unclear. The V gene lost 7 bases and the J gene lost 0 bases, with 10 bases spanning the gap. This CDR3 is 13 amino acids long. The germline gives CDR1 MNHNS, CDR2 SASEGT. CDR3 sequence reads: CASTNGPSYEQYF. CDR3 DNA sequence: TGTGCCAGCACCAACGGGCCCTCCTACGAGCAGTACTTC.

DNA of the CDR3: TGTGCCAGCTCACCACTGGACAGTCAAGAGACCCAGTACTTC. Amino acid sequence: CASSPLDSQETQYF. The chain recombines TRBV18 with TRBJ2-5, with D maybe TRBD1 (6 bases). Trimming shortened V by 1 base and J by 2 bases, and 8 bases separated the two germline ends. The CDR3 totals 14 residues. The germline V gene has CDR1 KGHSH and CDR2 LQKENI.

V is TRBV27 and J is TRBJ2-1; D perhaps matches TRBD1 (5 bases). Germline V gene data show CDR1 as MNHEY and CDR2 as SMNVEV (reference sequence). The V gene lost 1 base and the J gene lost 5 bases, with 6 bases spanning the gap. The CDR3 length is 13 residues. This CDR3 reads CASSLLTDNEQFF. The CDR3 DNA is TGTGCCAGCAGTTTATTGACAGACAATGAGCAGTTCTTC.

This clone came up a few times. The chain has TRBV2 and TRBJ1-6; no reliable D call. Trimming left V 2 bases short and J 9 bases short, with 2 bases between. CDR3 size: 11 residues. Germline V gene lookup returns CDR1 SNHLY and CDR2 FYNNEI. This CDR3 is CASSETSPLHF. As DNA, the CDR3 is TGTGCCAGCAGTGAAACTTCACCCCTCCACTTT.

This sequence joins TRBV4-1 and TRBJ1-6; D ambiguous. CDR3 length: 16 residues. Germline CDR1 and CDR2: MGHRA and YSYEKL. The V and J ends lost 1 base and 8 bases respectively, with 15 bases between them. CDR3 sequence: CASSQGLTGIHSPLHF. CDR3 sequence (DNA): TGCGCCAGCAGCCAAGGTTTGACCGGGATTCATTCACCCCTCCACTTT.

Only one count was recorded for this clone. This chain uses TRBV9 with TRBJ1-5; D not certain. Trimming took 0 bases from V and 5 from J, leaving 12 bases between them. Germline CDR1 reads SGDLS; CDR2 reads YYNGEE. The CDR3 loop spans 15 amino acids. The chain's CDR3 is CASSVEGVRHQPQHF. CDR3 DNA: TGTGCCAGCAGCGTAGAAGGAGTCAGGCATCAGCCCCAGCATTTT.

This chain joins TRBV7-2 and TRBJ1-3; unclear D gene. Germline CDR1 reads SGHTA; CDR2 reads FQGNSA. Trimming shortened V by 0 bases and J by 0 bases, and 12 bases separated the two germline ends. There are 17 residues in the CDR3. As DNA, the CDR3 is TGTGCCAGCAGCTTAGCCCCCGACGGGAGCTCTGGAAACACCATATATTTT. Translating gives CASSLAPDGSSGNTIYF.